This entry lists 17 T cell receptor beta chains sequenced from one sample in a study of cytomegalovirus exposure and HLA in healthy donors. With 60 Vbeta and 13 Jbeta primers, the PCR was carried out. Only in-frame clones appear in the TCRdb table, and some are missing; sequencing was by immunoSEQ multiplex PCR. This sample has some 90,000 clones; over 55% occur once, and the top ten carry over 5%. Sequencing was done on a sample of PBMCs. All receptors come from a boy under 18 in good health and CMV-seropositive.

This clone occurred a few times. The CDR3, as DNA: TGCGCCAGCAGCCAAGATATAAGGAGCGGGGCTTACAATGAGCAGTTCTTC. It encodes CASSQDIRSGAYNEQFF. The chain links TRBV4-3 to TRBJ2-1, with 7 bases that match TRBD2. Germline CDR1 reads LGHNA; CDR2 reads YSLEER. V shed 0 bases, J shed 4 bases, and the junction held 9 bases outside the gene matches. The CDR3 totals 17 residues.

The chain is built from TRBV5-4 and TRBJ2-3; 8 bases line up with TRBD2. The CDR3 extends over 14 amino acids. The germline V gene encodes CDR1 SGHNT and CDR2 YYREEE (reference sequence). The V segment lost 2 bases and the J segment 5 bases; nucleotides outside the gene matches: 4. CDR3 bases: TGTGCCAGCAGCTTAGCGGGAGTTGAAGATACGCAGTATTTT. Its protein product is CASSLAGVEDTQYF.

This sequence joins TRBV5-1 and TRBJ1-1; possibly TRBD1 for D (6 bases). Germline V gene lookup returns CDR1 SGHRS and CDR2 YFSETQ. V lost 4 bases and J 4 bases, leaving 17 bases between the germline ends. CDR3 length equals 15 residues. The chain's CDR3 is CASSAQGNQGTEAFF. DNA for the CDR3: TGCGCCAGCAGCGCACAGGGAAATCAAGGCACTGAAGCTTTCTTT.

The V gene is TRBV9, the J gene TRBJ2-5; D is uncertain. Germline V gene sequence: CDR1 SGDLS, CDR2 YYNGEE. V was pared by 4 bases and J by 5 bases, with 9 bases between. This CDR3 comprises 12 residues. CDR3 sequence reads: CASSPPGETQYF. The CDR3 coding sequence is TGTGCCAGCAGCCCCCCCGGGGAGACCCAGTACTTC.

The chain recombines TRBV7-9 with TRBJ1-1; maybe TRBD1 (6 bases). Germline CDR1 reads SEHNR; CDR2 reads FQNEAQ (reference sequence). The CDR3 loop spans 13 amino acids. The ends were cut back, 5 bases at V and 6 bases at J, with 13 bases in the middle. Written as DNA, the CDR3 is TGTGCCAGCAGCCCCCAACAGGGTTCTGAAGCTTTCTTT. Translating it yields CASSPQQGSEAFF.

V gene TRBV4-3 combines with J gene TRBJ2-6, with D perhaps TRBD2 (7 bases). Trimming shortened V by 1 base and J by 0 bases, and 16 bases separated the two germline ends. The CDR3 consists of 19 residues. Germline loops: CDR1 LGHNA, CDR2 YSLEER. The CDR3 DNA sequence: TGCGCCAGCAGCCAAGGGTGGGAGGGGGTCGGCTCTGGGGCCAACGTCCTGACTTTC. This sequence encodes CASSQGWEGVGSGANVLTF.

The rearrangement links TRBV5-5 to TRBJ1-3; D is undetermined. The CDR3 extends over 14 amino acids. V was cut by 0 bases and J by 2 bases, with 6 bases left in between. The germline V gene encodes CDR1 SGHKS and CDR2 YYEKEE (reference sequence). The DNA for the CDR3 is TGTGCCAGCAGCTTGGAGCCGGCTGGAAACACCATATATTTT. Translated, it gives CASSLEPAGNTIYF.

Turning to this clone: Other DNA sequences of this sample code for an identical CDR3. The genes are TRBV7-2 and TRBJ1-5; D call uncertain. The germline V gene encodes CDR1 SGHTA and CDR2 FQGNSA. Trimming took off 4 bases at V and 6 bases at J, with 19 bases between the two ends. The CDR3 is 16 residues long. The CDR3 nucleotides read TGTGCCAGCAGCTCCTACACCACAGTCCTGGGTCAGCCCCAGCATTTT. Its protein is CASSSYTTVLGQPQHF.

J is TRBJ1-6 and V is TRBV2; 8 bases match TRBD1. The CDR3 contains 14 residues. V shed 10 bases, J shed 2 bases, and the junction held 4 bases outside the gene matches. Germline V gene data show CDR1 as SNHLY and CDR2 as FYNNEI. This CDR3 reads CATLQGAYNSPLHF. The CDR3 DNA reads as TGTGCCACACTACAGGGGGCCTATAATTCACCCCTCCACTTT. Combining the CDR3 with reference TRBV2 and TRBJ1-6 gives the whole variable domain EPEVTQTPSHQVTQMGQEVILRCVPISNHLYFYWYRQILGQKVEFLVSFYNNEISEKSEIFDDQFSVERPDGSNFTLKIRSTKLEDSAMYFCATLQGAYNSPLHFGNGTRLTVT.

The rearrangement joins TRBV2 to TRBJ2-6; TRBD1 agrees at 7 bases. J lost 2 bases, V lost 0 bases, and 1 base had no gene match. This CDR3 contains 16 residues. Germline V lookup: CDR1 SNHLY, CDR2 FYNNEI. This chain's CDR3 is CASSEAGGTGANVLTF. The CDR3 DNA sequence: TGTGCCAGCAGTGAAGCAGGGGGCACTGGGGCCAACGTCCTGACTTTC.

The chain couples TRBV13 to TRBJ2-3; 14 nucleotides match TRBD2. This CDR3 contains 17 residues. V lost 3 bases, J lost 5 bases, and 7 bases stayed unmatched. The germline gives CDR1 PRHDT, CDR2 FYEKMQ (reference sequence). The CDR3 nucleotides read TGTGCCAGCAGCTTCCAGACTAGCGGGGGGGCCAGAGATACGCAGTATTTT. This codes for CASSFQTSGGARDTQYF.

This clone was observed once. V gene TRBV30 combines with J gene TRBJ1-2; 7 positions agree with TRBD1. Germline V CDR1 and CDR2: GTSNPN, SVGIG (reference sequence). The CDR3 extends over 15 amino acids. V gave up 5 bases and J gave up 1 base; unmatched junction bases: 10. The CDR3 region is CAWRPPGQLNYGYTF. CDR3 sequence (DNA): TGTGCCTGGCGACCCCCGGGACAGCTTAACTATGGCTACACCTTC. Using reference TRBV30 and TRBJ1-2 for the parts outside the CDR3, the full variable domain is SQTIHQWPATLVQPVGSPLSLECTVEGTSNPNLYWYRQAAGRGLQLLFYSVGIGQISSEVPQNLSASRPQDRQFILSSKKLLLSDSGFYLCAWRPPGQLNYGYTFGSGTRLTVV.

The V and J genes are TRBV6-5 and TRBJ2-3; 12 bases are shared with TRBD1. V dropped 5 bases and J dropped 8; count of bases not matched to a gene: 8. This CDR3 contains 15 residues. The germline gives CDR1 MNHEY, CDR2 SVGAGI. The CDR3 sequence is CASSPRDRGRGTQYF. Written as DNA, the CDR3 is TGTGCCAGCAGTCCCCGGGACAGGGGGCGCGGTACGCAGTATTTT.

This chain uses TRBV29-1 with TRBJ2-3; tentatively, D is TRBD2 (5 bases). V was shortened by 7 bases and J by 0 bases, with 11 bases between the two germline ends. This CDR3 contains 13 residues. From germline, CDR1 is SQVTM and CDR2 ANQGSEA. The CDR3 nucleotides read TGCAGCGCGGGATTGACTAGCACAGATACGCAGTATTTT. It yields the protein CSAGLTSTDTQYF.

This rearrangement joins TRBV13 to TRBJ2-1; 9 bases line up with TRBD2. With V trimmed by 0 bases and J by 3 bases, 3 bases remained unmatched. CDR1 PRHDT and CDR2 FYEKMQ come from the germline V gene (reference sequence). The CDR3 extends over 16 amino acids. The CDR3 DNA follows: TGTGCCAGCAGCTTAGGGTCTAGCGGGATCTACAATGAGCAGTTCTTC. This codes for CASSLGSSGIYNEQFF.

The V gene is TRBV5-5, the J gene TRBJ1-1; TRBD1 agrees at 7 bases. After removal of 4 bases from V and 1 base from J, the junction contained 13 bases not matched to a gene. The CDR3 runs to 17 residues. Germline V gene data show CDR1 as SGHKS and CDR2 as YYEKEE (reference sequence). The CDR3 region has the DNA TGTGCCAGCAGCCTCCCCCGGGACAGAGTTTCGAACACTGAAGCTTTCTTT. The encoded protein is CASSLPRDRVSNTEAFF.

The V gene is TRBV7-3, the J gene TRBJ1-1; 7 nucleotides align to TRBD1. The trim removed 2 bases at V and 2 bases at J, leaving 8 bases unmatched. The CDR3 runs to 16 residues. In germline, CDR1 is SGHTA, CDR2 FQGTGA. CDR3 DNA: TGTGCCAGCAGCTTAGAAGCAGGGGGGTTTAACACTGAAGCTTTCTTT. Translation gives CASSLEAGGFNTEAFF.